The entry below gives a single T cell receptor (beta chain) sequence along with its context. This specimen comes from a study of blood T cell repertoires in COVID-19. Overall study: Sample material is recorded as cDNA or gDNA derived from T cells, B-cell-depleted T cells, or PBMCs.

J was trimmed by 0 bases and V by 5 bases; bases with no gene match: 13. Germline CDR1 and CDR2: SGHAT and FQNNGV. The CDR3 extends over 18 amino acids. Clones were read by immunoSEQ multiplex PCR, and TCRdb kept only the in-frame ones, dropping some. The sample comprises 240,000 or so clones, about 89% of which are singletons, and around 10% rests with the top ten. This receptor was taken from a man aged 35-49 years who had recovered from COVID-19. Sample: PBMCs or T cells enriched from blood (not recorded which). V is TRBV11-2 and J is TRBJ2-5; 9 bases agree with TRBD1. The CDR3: CASSPIAGDRDHQETQYF. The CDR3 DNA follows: TGTGCCAGCAGCCCCATCGCGGGGGACAGGGACCACCAAGAGACCCAGTACTTC. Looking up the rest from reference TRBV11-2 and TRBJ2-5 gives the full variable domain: EAGVAQSPRYKIIEKRQSVAFWCNPISGHATLYWYQQILGQGPKLLIQFQNNGVVDDSQLPKDRFSAERLKGVDSTLKIQPAKLEDSAVYLCASSPIAGDRDHQETQYFGPGTRLLVL.